This T cell receptor (beta chain) was obtained from a study of blood T cells in healthy people across ages. Whole-study results and caveats: The percentage of naive T cells correlated strongly with TCR beta diversity.

Regarding this clonotype: Antigen specificity is unknown.

This CDR3 comprises 18 residues. Deletions cut 6 bases from V and 1 base from J, with 22 bases between. Germline V gives CDR1 LNHDA, CDR2 SQIVND (reference sequence). Through a sample-barcoded 5' primer and a J-beta primer mix, a second PCR was run for roughly 7 to 12 cycles. TCRdb ran MiXCR on the 5' RACE reads and lists one entry per CDR3 protein. The sample lists 540,000 or so distinct CDR3 sequences, about 24% occurring once. The data also belong to a second study, concerning T cells of mothers and their children. From that report: The people who donated were three healthy Caucasian mothers and their six children. Sample barcodes and 2-4 random nucleotides came from the second PCR's M1S primer. Some 2.7 million TCR beta reads per child versus over 9 million per mother.

The source is a boy aged 5 to 17 in good health. Sequencing was carried out using blood. The chain couples TRBV19 to TRBJ2-4; tentative D call: TRBD2 (6 bases). The CDR3 DNA reads as TGTGCCAGTAGCCGTCGACTAGAATGGGGCCAGGCCAAAAACATTCAGTACTTC. Its translation: CASSRRLEWGQAKNIQYF. Combining the CDR3 with reference TRBV19 and TRBJ2-4 gives the whole variable domain DGGITQSPKYLFRKEGQNVTLSCEQNLNHDAMYWYRQDPGQGLRLIYYSQIVNDFQKGDIAEGYSVSREKKESFPLTVTSAQKNPTAFYLCASSRRLEWGQAKNIQYFGAGTRLSVL.